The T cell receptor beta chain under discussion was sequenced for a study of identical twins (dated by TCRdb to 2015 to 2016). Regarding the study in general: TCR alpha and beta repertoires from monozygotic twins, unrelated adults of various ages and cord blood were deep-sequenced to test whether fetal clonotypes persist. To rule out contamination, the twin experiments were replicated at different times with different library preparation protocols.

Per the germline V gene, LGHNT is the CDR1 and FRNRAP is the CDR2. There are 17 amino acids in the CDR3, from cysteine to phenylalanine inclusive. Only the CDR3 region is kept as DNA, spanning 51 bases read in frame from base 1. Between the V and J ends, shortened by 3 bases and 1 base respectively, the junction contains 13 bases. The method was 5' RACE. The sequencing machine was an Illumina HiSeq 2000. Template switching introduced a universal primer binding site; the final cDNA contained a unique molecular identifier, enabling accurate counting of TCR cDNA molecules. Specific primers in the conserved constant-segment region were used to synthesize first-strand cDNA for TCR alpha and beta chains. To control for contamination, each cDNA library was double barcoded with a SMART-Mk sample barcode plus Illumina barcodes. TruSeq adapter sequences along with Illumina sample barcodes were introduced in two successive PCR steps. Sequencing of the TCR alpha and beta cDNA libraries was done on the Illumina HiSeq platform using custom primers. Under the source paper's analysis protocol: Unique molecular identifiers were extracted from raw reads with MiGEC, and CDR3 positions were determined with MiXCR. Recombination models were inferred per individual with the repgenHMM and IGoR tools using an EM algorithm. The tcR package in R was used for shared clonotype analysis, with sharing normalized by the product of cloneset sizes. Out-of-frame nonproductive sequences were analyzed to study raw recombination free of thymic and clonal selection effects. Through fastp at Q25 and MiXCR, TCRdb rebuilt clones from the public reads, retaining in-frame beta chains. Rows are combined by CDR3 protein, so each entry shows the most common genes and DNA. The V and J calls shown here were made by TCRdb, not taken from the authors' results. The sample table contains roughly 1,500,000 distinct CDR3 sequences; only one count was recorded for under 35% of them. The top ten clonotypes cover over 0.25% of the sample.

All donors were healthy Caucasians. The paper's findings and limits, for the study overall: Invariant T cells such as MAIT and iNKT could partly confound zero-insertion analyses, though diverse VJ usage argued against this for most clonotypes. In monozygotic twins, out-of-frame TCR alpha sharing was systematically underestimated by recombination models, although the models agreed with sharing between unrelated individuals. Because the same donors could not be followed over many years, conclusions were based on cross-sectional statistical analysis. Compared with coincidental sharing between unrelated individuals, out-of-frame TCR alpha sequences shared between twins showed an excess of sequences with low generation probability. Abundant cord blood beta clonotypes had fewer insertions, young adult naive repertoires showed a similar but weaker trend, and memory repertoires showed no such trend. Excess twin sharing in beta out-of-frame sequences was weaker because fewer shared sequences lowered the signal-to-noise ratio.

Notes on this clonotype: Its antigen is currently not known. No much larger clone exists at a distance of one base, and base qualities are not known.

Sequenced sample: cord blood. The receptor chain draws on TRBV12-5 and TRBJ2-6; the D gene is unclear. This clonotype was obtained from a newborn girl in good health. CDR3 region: CASGFYTGPSGANVLTF. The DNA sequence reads TGTGCTAGTGGTTTTTACACCGGGCCTTCTGGGGCCAACGTCCTGACTTTC.